This T cell receptor (beta chain) was sequenced in a study of blood T cell repertoires in COVID-19. At the level of the study: Samples representing acute and convalescent COVID-19 were sourced from the United States, Italy and Spain. T cells, B-cell-depleted T cells, or PBMCs supplied cDNA or gDNA.

As processed by the authors: Reference gene primer amplification gave nucleated cell count estimates. Some clones are missing from TCRdb's copy, which holds only in-frame ones; the method was immunoSEQ multiplex PCR. For V, J and clone size, that table is used; D and trimming come from the DNA. This table has under 250,000 clones, around 80% appearing once. This clonotype was obtained from a man aged 35-49 years with active or convalescent COVID-19. Specimen: peripheral blood.

CDR3 sequence: CSALIQGLSTEAFF. DNA of the CDR3: TGCAGCGCCCTCATACAGGGTCTGAGCACTGAAGCTTTCTTT. The chain recombines TRBV29-1 with TRBJ1-1, with D possibly being TRBD1 (6 bases). Trimming took 7 bases from V and 4 from J, leaving 19 bases between them. There are 14 residues in the CDR3. In germline, CDR1 is SQVTM, CDR2 ANQGSEA. The full variable domain, in which reference TRBV29-1 and TRBJ1-1 provide the parts outside the CDR3, is SAVISQKPSRDICQRGTSLTIQCQVDSQVTMMFWYRQQPGQSLTLIATANQGSEATYESGFVIDKFPISRPNLTFSTLTVSNMSPEDSSIYLCSALIQGLSTEAFFGQGTRLTVV.